Below, 20 T cell receptor beta chains from the same sample are listed, as sequenced in a study of blood T cell repertoires in COVID-19. Measured with immunoSEQ multiplex PCR; TCRdb has only the in-frame clones, and not every one. The sample holds roughly 140,000 clones, 65% to 90% seen once. Sample: peripheral blood. These receptors were collected from a man between 70 and 80 years old with acute or convalescent COVID-19.

The chain recombines TRBV28 with TRBJ2-5, with 13 bases aligning to TRBD2. Trimming at V came to 4 bases and at J to 5 bases, leaving 10 bases not matched to a gene. Germline CDR1 MDHEN, CDR2 SYDVKM. There are 17 residues in the CDR3. The DNA for the CDR3 is TGTGCCAGCAGTTCCCCACTAGCGGGAGGGCCTAGGGAGACCCAGTACTTC. Amino acids: CASSSPLAGGPRETQYF.

This chain joins TRBV25-1 and TRBJ2-2, with 13 bases that match TRBD2. J gave up 2 bases and V 6 bases, and 3 bases lay outside the gene matches. CDR3 length: 16 amino acids. Germline values: CDR1 MGHDK, CDR2 SYGVNS. Here the CDR3 reads CASSGTSGTNTGELFF. For the CDR3, the DNA is TGTGCCAGCAGCGGGACTAGCGGGACCAACACCGGGGAGCTGTTTTTT. The whole variable domain, remainder taken from reference TRBV25-1 and TRBJ2-2, is EADIYQTPRYLVIGTGKKITLECSQTMGHDKMYWYQQDPGMELHLIHYSYGVNSTEKGDLSSESTVSRIRTEHFPLTLESARPSHTSQYLCASSGTSGTNTGELFFGEGSRLTVL.

V gene TRBV6-5 combines with J gene TRBJ2-1; 10 nucleotides agree with TRBD1. Looked up from germline, CDR1 is MNHEY and CDR2 is SVGAGI. This CDR3 is built from 15 residues. The trim removed 6 bases at V and 7 bases at J, leaving 9 bases unmatched. CDR3 nucleotides: TGTGCCAGCAGGGATACCGGGACAGGGGTTAATGAGCAGTTCTTC. This gives the protein CASRDTGTGVNEQFF.

This clone was counted a single time. V and J are TRBV28 and TRBJ1-3; D ambiguous. The CDR3 is 14 residues long. The germline gives CDR1 MDHEN, CDR2 SYDVKM. Trimming removed 2 bases from V and 3 bases from J, with 8 bases in between. For the CDR3, the DNA is TGTGCCAGCAGTTTAGCCGCAGGTGGAAACACCATATATTTT. Translating gives CASSLAAGGNTIYF.

The rearrangement links TRBV10-3 to TRBJ2-2, with 13 bases fitting TRBD2. Looked up from germline, CDR1 is ENHRY and CDR2 is SYGVKD. V was pared by 4 bases and J by 9 bases, with 23 bases of the junction left unmatched. The CDR3 has 21 amino acids. The CDR3 loop reads CAISAVPSTLLAGGQRRELFF. The CDR3 region has the DNA TGTGCCATCAGTGCCGTCCCCTCAACCCTACTAGCGGGAGGGCAACGGAGGGAGCTGTTTTTT.

This sequence joins TRBV19 and TRBJ2-7; possible D gene TRBD2, 6 bases. Per the germline V gene, CDR1 is LNHDA and CDR2 is SQIVND (reference sequence). The CDR3 runs to 11 residues. V lost 9 bases and J 3 bases, leaving 9 bases between the germline ends. The CDR3 nucleotides are TGTGCCAGCGGTAGCGGCTACGAGCAGTACTTC. It yields the protein CASGSGYEQYF.

The rearrangement links TRBV6-2 or TRBV6-3 to TRBJ1-2; TRBD1 might be the D (6 bases). V gave up 0 bases and J gave up 0 bases, with 11 bases separating them. The V gene's germline CDR1 is MNHEY and CDR2 SVGEGT. There are 16 residues in the CDR3. This chain's CDR3 is CASSYSMAGANYGYTF. CDR3 coding DNA: TGTGCCAGCAGTTACTCGATGGCAGGGGCTAACTATGGCTACACCTTC.

This clone showed up just once. V gene TRBV2 combines with J gene TRBJ2-1; possibly TRBD1 for D (6 bases). This CDR3 is 12 amino acids long. Germline values: CDR1 SNHLY, CDR2 FYNNEI. Trimming pared 7 bases from V and 7 bases from J, leaving 11 bases between. Written as DNA, the CDR3 is TGTGCCAGCAACAGGGTAGGGAATGAGCAGTTCTTC. As protein: CASNRVGNEQFF.

The chain combines TRBV7-2 with TRBJ2-3, with 12 bases lining up with TRBD2. CDR1 is SGHTA, CDR2 FQGNSA, per germline. There are 16 residues in the CDR3. With V trimmed by 5 bases and J by 2 bases, 5 bases remained unmatched. The DNA of the CDR3 is TGTGCCAGCAGCCGCGGACTAGCGGGAAACACAGATACGCAGTATTTT. This gives the protein CASSRGLAGNTDTQYF.

By frequency in the sample, this clone is medium-sized (0.01 to 0.1%). The chain couples TRBV5-6 to TRBJ2-2; TRBD1 matches at 8 bases. CDR3 length equals 15 residues. The V gene end was trimmed by 0 bases and the J gene end by 3 bases; junction bases not matched to a gene: 1. Germline CDR1 and CDR2: SGHDT and YYEEEE. CDR3 nucleotide sequence: TGTGCCAGCAGCTTGGTACAGGGGGACACCGGGGAGCTGTTTTTT. Translated, it gives CASSLVQGDTGELFF.

In DNA form, the CDR3 reads TGTGCCAGCAGTCCGTCGCGAAATCGCTACGAGCAGTACTTC. Protein: CASSPSRNRYEQYF. The chain is built from TRBV6-5 and TRBJ2-7; no firm D call. This CDR3 has 14 residues. Trimming took off 5 bases at V and 3 bases at J, with 14 bases between the two ends. From germline, CDR1 is MNHEY and CDR2 SVGAGI.

This clone was seen only a few times. The J gene is TRBJ2-1, the V gene TRBV29-1; 8 bases are shared with TRBD1. This CDR3 contains 16 residues. Germline CDR1 is SQVTM and CDR2 is ANQGSEA. The trim removed 6 bases at V and 9 bases at J, leaving 19 bases unmatched. The DNA of the CDR3 is TGCAGCGTCCCTCCGTCGACAGGGGTTGCGGGTATTGAGCAGTTCTTC. Amino acid sequence: CSVPPSTGVAGIEQFF.

This clone has a single count. V is TRBV7-3 and J is TRBJ2-1; D is possibly TRBD1 (5 bases). The germline V gene encodes CDR1 SGHTA and CDR2 FQGTGA. Trimming took 1 base from V and 6 from J, leaving 13 bases between them. This CDR3 is built from 15 residues. This CDR3 is CASSLMAQGSNEQFF. The DNA for the CDR3 is TGTGCCAGCAGCTTAATGGCGCAGGGCAGCAATGAGCAGTTCTTC.

This chain uses TRBV5-1 with TRBJ2-5, with 7 bases identical to TRBD2. The CDR3 runs 14 residues. The germline gives CDR1 SGHRS, CDR2 YFSETQ. V shed 5 bases and J 4 bases; nucleotides not matched to a gene: 8. The CDR3 coding sequence is TGCGCCAGCAGTCCAGCGGGAATTGCAGAGACCCAGTACTTC. This gives the protein CASSPAGIAETQYF.

This chain links TRBV28 with TRBJ1-1, with D possibly TRBD1 on 5 matching bases. The CDR3 consists of 14 residues. CDR1 is MDHEN, CDR2 SYDVKM, per germline. The ends were cut back, 2 bases at V and 1 base at J, with 8 bases in the middle. DNA of the CDR3: TGTGCCAGCAGTTTAAGTCAGGGGAACACTGAAGCTTTCTTT. It is translated as CASSLSQGNTEAFF.

This sequence joins TRBV6-1 and TRBJ2-7; 8 positions agree with TRBD1. CDR3 length: 16 amino acids. V was clipped by 4 bases and J by 2 bases; unmatched bases: 10. Looked up from germline, CDR1 is MNHNS and CDR2 is SASEGT. The CDR3 nucleotides read TGTGCCAGCAGTGCAAATTCCGGGACAGGCCCCTACGAGCAGTACTTC. This translates into CASSANSGTGPYEQYF.

The chain recombines TRBV28 with TRBJ2-2, with TRBD2 matching over 8 bases. Germline CDR1 reads MDHEN; CDR2 reads SYDVKM. This CDR3 has 18 amino acids. V lost 5 bases to trimming and J lost 5 bases; unmatched junction nucleotides: 16. The DNA for the CDR3 is TGTGCCAGCAGTACCATGACTTTGCGGGAGGCGGGAACCGGGGAGCTGTTTTTT. Protein product: CASSTMTLREAGTGELFF.

V gene TRBV7-8 combines with J gene TRBJ2-7; 10 nucleotides line up with TRBD2. The V and J ends lost 4 bases and 0 bases, in that order; junction bases with no gene match: 0. This CDR3 spans 14 amino acids. The germline V gene has CDR1 SGHVS and CDR2 FQNEAQ. The CDR3 DNA sequence: TGTGCCAGCAGCTCTAGCGGGAGCTCCTACGAGCAGTACTTC. This gives the protein CASSSSGSSYEQYF. Combining the CDR3 with reference TRBV7-8 and TRBJ2-7 gives the whole variable domain GAGVSQSPRYKVAKRGQDVALRCDPISGHVSLFWYQQALGQGPEFLTYFQNEAQLDKSGLPSDRFFAERPEGSVSTLKIQRTQQEDSAVYLCASSSSGSSYEQYFGPGTRLTVT.

J is TRBJ2-2 and V is TRBV5-5; 7 bases map to TRBD1. The germline V gene encodes CDR1 SGHKS and CDR2 YYEKEE (reference sequence). Trimming cost V 2 bases and J 3 bases; bases outside gene matches: 7. The length of the CDR3 is 16 residues. The CDR3 coding sequence is TGTGCCAGCAGCTTCTGGACAGGTATGGACACCGGGGAGCTGTTTTTT. It translates to CASSFWTGMDTGELFF. The full variable domain, rest sourced from reference TRBV5-5 and TRBJ2-2, is DAGVTQSPTHLIKTRGQQVTLRCSPISGHKSVSWYQQVLGQGPQFIFQYYEKEERGRGNFPDRFSARQFPNYSSELNVNALLLGDSALYLCASSFWTGMDTGELFFGEGSRLTVL.

This sequence joins TRBV28 and TRBJ2-5, with TRBD2 identical over 11 bases. This CDR3 is 16 amino acids long. CDR1 MDHEN and CDR2 SYDVKM come from the germline V gene. The J segment lost 2 bases and the V segment lost 5 bases, leaving 7 bases of the junction unmatched. The CDR3 region is CASSQSLAGVQETQYF. For the CDR3, the DNA is TGTGCCAGCAGTCAGTCACTAGCGGGGGTTCAAGAGACCCAGTACTTC.